Listed below are T cell receptor beta chains from one sample, sequenced in a study of glioma-infiltrating T cells. In TCRdb, the multiplex PCR reads were re-called with MiXCR into one record per CDR3 protein. The profile shows roughly 42,000 distinct CDR3 sequences, approximately 20% of them singletons. Sequenced sample: glioma tissue, nonneoplastic brain tissue, or PBMCs (not recorded which). These receptor sequences come from a human donor with low-grade glioma or glioblastoma, undergoing nonglioma brain surgery, or in good health (not recorded which). The CDR3 runs from the conserved cysteine through the conserved F or W. D genes are given only for firm matches. Size is stated for part of the rows, as once, few or many counts, or as a class when the clone is expanded.

clone size	D gene	V gene	J gene	CDR3 length	CDR3 protein	CDR3 DNA
many	.	TRBV7-2	TRBJ1-5	13	CASSQGADQPQHF	TGTGCCAGCAGTCAGGGCGCGGATCAGCCCCAGCATTTT
many	TRBD1	TRBV19	TRBJ1-5	15	CASSIWGTENQPQHF	TGTGCCAGTAGTATATGGGGGACAGAGAATCAGCCCCAGCATTTT
.	.	TRBV5-1	TRBJ1-1	15	CASSKMLAGNTEAFF	TGCGCCAGCAGCAAAATGCTCGCGGGGAACACTGAAGCTTTCTTT
many	TRBD1	TRBV28	TRBJ2-7	15	CASSQQGAGFDEQYF	TGTGCCAGCAGCCAGCAGGGGGCCGGCTTCGACGAGCAGTACTTC
many	.	TRBV6-1	TRBJ2-7	13	CASSSGTTYEQYF	TGTGCCAGCAGTTCCGGGACAACCTACGAGCAGTACTTC
few	TRBD2	TRBV19	TRBJ2-3	15	CASRGAGSSTDTQYF	TGTGCCAGTAGGGGAGCGGGGTCAAGCACAGATACGCAGTATTTT
many	TRBD1	TRBV10-2	TRBJ2-3	15	CASSGTGGFTDTQYF	TGCGCCAGCAGTGGGACAGGGGGCTTTACAGATACGCAGTATTTT
few	TRBD1	TRBV19	TRBJ1-1	15	CASTSGGTKNTEAFF	TGTGCCAGTACTTCAGGGGGGACAAAGAACACTGAAGCTTTCTTT
few	.	TRBV7-9	TRBJ1-2	14	CASSLGTELGGYTF	TGTGCCAGCAGCTTAGGGACGGAGCTGGGGGGCTACACCTTC
many	.	TRBV6-1	TRBJ2-5	16	CATGLSLVGERETQYF	TGTGCCACCGGCTTATCCTTGGTGGGGGAGCGAGAGACCCAGTACTTC
.	.	TRBV11-1	TRBJ2-6	15	CASSPQHSGANVLTF	TGTGCCAGCAGCCCCCAGCACTCTGGGGCCAACGTCCTGACTTTC
few	TRBD1	TRBV29-1	TRBJ2-7	14	CSVETGANSYEQYF	TGCAGCGTTGAAACAGGGGCCAACTCCTACGAGCAGTACTTC
many	TRBD1	TRBV7-2	TRBJ1-1	14	CASSSGQGNTEAFF	TGTGCCAGCAGCTCGGGACAGGGTAACACTGAAGCTTTCTTT
many	.	TRBV25-1	TRBJ2-5	14	CASSTPSAYETQYF	TGTGCCAGCTCCACTCCCTCGGCATACGAGACCCAGTACTTC
many	.	TRBV19	TRBJ2-7	14	CASSSGARTYEQYF	TGTGCCAGTTCCTCAGGGGCGCGTACCTACGAGCAGTACTTC
many	.	TRBV28	TRBJ1-2	15	CASSFGTDGGYGYTF	TGTGCCAGCAGTTTTGGGACGGACGGGGGGTATGGCTACACCTTC
medium-sized	.	TRBV20-1	TRBJ1-2	14	CSAKINRDTYGYTF	TGCAGTGCTAAAATAAACCGGGACACCTATGGCTACACCTTC
medium-sized	.	TRBV28	TRBJ1-5	15	CASSYAGAGNQPQHF	TGTGCCAGCAGTTACGCGGGGGCTGGGAATCAGCCCCAGCATTTT
.	TRBD2	TRBV29-1	TRBJ2-7	16	CRAPGLAASGSYEQSF	TGCCGCGCCCCTGGACTAGCGGCCTCTGGCTCCTACGAGCAGTCCTTC
.	.	TRBV12-3/TRBV12-4	TRBJ1-2	12	CASTQGVDGYTF	TGTGCCAGCACCCAAGGGGTTGATGGCTACACCTTC
many	.	TRBV7-3	TRBJ2-7	13	CASSSWDGNEQYF	TGTGCCAGCAGCTCTTGGGATGGAAACGAGCAGTACTTC
many	TRBD2	TRBV11-2	TRBJ2-5	18	CASSLDSRSSGSTETQYF	TGTGCCAGCAGCTTAGATTCTAGGTCTAGCGGGAGTACAGAGACCCAGTACTTC
many	TRBD1	TRBV7-6	TRBJ1-5	17	CASSPVTDRELNQPQHF	TGTGCCAGCAGCCCAGTTACCGACAGGGAGCTCAATCAGCCCCAGCATTTT
many	TRBD2	TRBV27	TRBJ2-3	16	CASSLPSGRFSGTQYF	TGTGCCAGCAGTTTGCCTAGCGGGAGGTTCAGTGGAACGCAGTATTTT
.	TRBD1	TRBV12-3/TRBV12-4	TRBJ2-3	14	CASTRGQGADTQYF	TGTGCCAGCACCCGAGGACAGGGGGCTGATACGCAGTATTTT
.	TRBD2	TRBV7-9	TRBJ2-7	13	CASSLGDYNEQYF	TGTGCCAGCAGCTTAGGGGACTACAACGAGCAGTACTTC
many	.	TRBV5-1	TRBJ2-3	14	CASSLEDPTDTQYF	TGCGCCAGCAGCTTGGAGGACCCCACAGATACGCAGTATTTT
.	.	TRBV28	TRBJ2-1	15	CASRPGHSSYNEQFF	TGTGCCAGCAGACCGGGACACTCTTCCTACAATGAGCAGTTCTTC
many	TRBD2	TRBV7-2	TRBJ2-7	15	CASSPSSGETYEQYF	TGTGCCAGCAGCCCATCTAGCGGGGAGACCTACGAGCAGTACTTC
many	.	TRBV20-1	TRBJ1-5	15	CSARLQGGSNQPQHF	TGCAGTGCCAGACTGCAGGGAGGGAGCAATCAGCCCCAGCATTTT
.	TRBD2	TRBV10-2	TRBJ2-1	17	CASSEFRTSGAHNEQFF	TGCGCCAGCAGTGAGTTTCGGACTAGCGGGGCACACAATGAGCAGTTCTTC
many	.	TRBV6-4	TRBJ1-1	13	CASSDRPNTEAFF	TGTGCCAGCAGTGATCGACCGAACACTGAAGCTTTCTTT
many	.	TRBV7-7	TRBJ2-5	15	CASSPSAQGKETQYF	TGTGCTAGCAGCCCCTCCGCTCAGGGTAAAGAGACCCAGTACTTC
.	.	TRBV5-4	TRBJ2-3	16	CASSLGSQASTDTQYF	TGTGCCAGCAGCTTGGGATCTCAGGCTAGCACAGATACGCAGTATTTT
.	.	TRBV2	TRBJ2-2	13	CASSIGTTGELFF	TGTGCCAGCAGTATAGGAACCACCGGGGAGCTGTTTTTT
many	.	TRBV20-1	TRBJ1-5	16	CSARDGGGLGDQPQHF	TGCAGTGCTAGAGATGGGGGTGGTCTAGGCGATCAGCCCCAGCATTTT
few	TRBD1	TRBV29-1	TRBJ1-1	14	CSVAEGAGDTEAFF	TGCAGCGTGGCCGAGGGGGCAGGGGACACTGAAGCTTTCTTT